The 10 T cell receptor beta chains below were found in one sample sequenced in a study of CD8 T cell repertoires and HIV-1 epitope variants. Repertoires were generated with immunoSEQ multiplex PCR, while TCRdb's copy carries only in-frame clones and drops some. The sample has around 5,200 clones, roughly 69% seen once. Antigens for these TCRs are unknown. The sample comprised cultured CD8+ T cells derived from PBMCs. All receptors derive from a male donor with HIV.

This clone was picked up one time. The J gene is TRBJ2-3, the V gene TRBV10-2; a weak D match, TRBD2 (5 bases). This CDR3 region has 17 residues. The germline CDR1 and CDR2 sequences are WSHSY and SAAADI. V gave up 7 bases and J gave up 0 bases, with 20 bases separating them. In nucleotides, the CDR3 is TGCGCCAGCAACGAGGTCGGTAGCGCACCTAGCACAGATACGCAGTATTTT. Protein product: CASNEVGSAPSTDTQYF.

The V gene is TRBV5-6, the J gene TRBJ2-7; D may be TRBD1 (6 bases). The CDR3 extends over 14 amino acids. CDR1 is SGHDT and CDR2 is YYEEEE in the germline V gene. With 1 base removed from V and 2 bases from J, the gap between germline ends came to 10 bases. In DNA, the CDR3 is TGTGCCAGCAGCTTGATGACAGGCCCCTACGAGCAGTACTTC. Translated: CASSLMTGPYEQYF.

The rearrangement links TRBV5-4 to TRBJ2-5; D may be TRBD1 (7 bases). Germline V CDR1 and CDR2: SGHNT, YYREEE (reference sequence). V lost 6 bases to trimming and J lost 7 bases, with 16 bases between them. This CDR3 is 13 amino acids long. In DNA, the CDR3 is TGTGCCAGCATCCCCGACCAGGGGGGGACCCAGTACTTC. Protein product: CASIPDQGGTQYF.

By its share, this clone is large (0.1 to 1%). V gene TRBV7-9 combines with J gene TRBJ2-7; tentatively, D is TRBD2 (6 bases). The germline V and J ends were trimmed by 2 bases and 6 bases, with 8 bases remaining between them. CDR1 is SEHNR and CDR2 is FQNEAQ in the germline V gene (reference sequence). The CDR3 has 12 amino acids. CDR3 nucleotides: TGTGCCAGCAGCTTACGAGCGGGCGAGCAGTACTTC. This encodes CASSLRAGEQYF.

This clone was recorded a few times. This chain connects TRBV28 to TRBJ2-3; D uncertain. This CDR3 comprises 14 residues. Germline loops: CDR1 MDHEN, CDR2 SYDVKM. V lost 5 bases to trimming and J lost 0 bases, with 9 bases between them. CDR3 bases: TGTGCCAGCAGTCCGGTAGTAAGCACAGATACGCAGTATTTT. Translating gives CASSPVVSTDTQYF. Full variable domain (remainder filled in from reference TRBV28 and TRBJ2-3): DVKVTQSSRYLVKRTGEKVFLECVQDMDHENMFWYRQDPGLGLRLIYFSYDVKMKEKGDIPEGYSVSREKKERFSLILESASTNQTSMYLCASSPVVSTDTQYFGPGTRLTVL.

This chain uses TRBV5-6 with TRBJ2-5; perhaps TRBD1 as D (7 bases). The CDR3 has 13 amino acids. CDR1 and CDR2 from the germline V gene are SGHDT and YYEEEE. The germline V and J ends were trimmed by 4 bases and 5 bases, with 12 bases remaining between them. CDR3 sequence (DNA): TGTGCCAGCAGCCCAGGGGGGTACGAGACCCAGTACTTC. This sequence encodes CASSPGGYETQYF.

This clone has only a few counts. Here the CDR3 DNA reads TGTGCCAGCATTTCGCGGCACTACTACGAGCAGTACTTC. It yields the protein CASISRHYYEQYF. V and J are TRBV28 and TRBJ2-7, with D unresolved. The germline V gene has CDR1 MDHEN and CDR2 SYDVKM. The V and J ends lost 7 bases and 3 bases respectively, with 13 bases between them. This CDR3 is 13 amino acids long.

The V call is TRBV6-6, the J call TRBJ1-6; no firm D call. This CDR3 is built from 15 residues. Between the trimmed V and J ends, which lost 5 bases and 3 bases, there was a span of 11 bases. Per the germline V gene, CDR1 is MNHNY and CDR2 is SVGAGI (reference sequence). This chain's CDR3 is CASSNTGNYNSPLHF. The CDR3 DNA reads TGTGCCAGCAGTAATACCGGGAACTATAATTCACCCCTCCACTTT.

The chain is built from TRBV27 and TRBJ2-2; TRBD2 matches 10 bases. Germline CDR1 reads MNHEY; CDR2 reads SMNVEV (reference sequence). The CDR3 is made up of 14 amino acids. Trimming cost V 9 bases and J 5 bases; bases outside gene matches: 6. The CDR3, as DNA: TGTGCCAGTGAGCCTAGCGGGAGAACCGGGGAGCTGTTTTTT. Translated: CASEPSGRTGELFF.

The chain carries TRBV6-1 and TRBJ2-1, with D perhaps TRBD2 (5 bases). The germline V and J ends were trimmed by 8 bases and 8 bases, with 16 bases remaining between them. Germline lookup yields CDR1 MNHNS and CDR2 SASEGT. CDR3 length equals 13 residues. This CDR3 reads CASRKERGYEQFF. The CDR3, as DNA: TGTGCCAGCCGTAAGGAGAGAGGGTATGAGCAGTTCTTC.